This T cell receptor beta chain emerged from a study of control samples from healthy donors and cancer patients. Repertoires were generated with immunoSEQ multiplex PCR, while TCRdb's copy carries only in-frame clones and drops some. The sample consists of roughly 100,000 clones, approximately 83% of them appearing once. Looked up from germline, CDR1 is SEHNR and CDR2 is FQNEAQ (reference sequence). Unmatched junction bases numbered 8, after V lost 5 bases and J lost 5 bases. CDR3 size: 17 residues. V gene TRBV7-9 combines with J gene TRBJ2-2, with 13 bases that match TRBD2. The receptor comes from a woman between 50 and 59 years old in good health. Material for sequencing was blood. Here the CDR3 reads CASSLTSGRAVTGELFF. DNA of the CDR3: TGTGCCAGCAGCCTCACTAGCGGGAGGGCCGTGACCGGGGAGCTGTTTTTT.